This entry lists 8 T cell receptor beta chains sequenced from one sample in a study of monozygotic twins with inflammatory bowel disease. Using the 5' RACE reads, TCRdb records one entry per CDR3 protein without DNA. The sample data list a few hundred thousand distinct CDR3 sequences. The specimen was blood. The receptors come from a human donor with ulcerative colitis or Crohn's disease, or a healthy co-twin of an affected twin (not recorded which).

V and J are TRBV6-5 and TRBJ2-7; the TRBD1 assignment by TCRdb is unverifiable without DNA. The CDR3 is 14 amino acids. Germline CDR1 is MNHEY and CDR2 is SVGAGI. Here the CDR3 reads CASSYGTGYYEQYF.

The rearrangement joins TRBV6-5 to TRBJ2-3; TCRdb outputs TRBD1, but without DNA this stays unchecked. This CDR3 spans 13 amino acids. Germline CDR1 MNHEY, CDR2 SVGAGI. This chain's CDR3 is CASSYRGSDTQYF.

The chain uses TRBV28 and TRBJ1-5. Germline CDR1 and CDR2: MDHEN and SYDVKM. The CDR3 runs to 12 residues. The CDR3: CASSGGFQPQHF. The complete variable domain, with remaining parts taken from reference TRBV28 and TRBJ1-5, reads DVKVTQSSRYLVKRTGEKVFLECVQDMDHENMFWYRQDPGLGLRLIYFSYDVKMKEKGDIPEGYSVSREKKERFSLILESASTNQTSMYLCASSGGFQPQHFGDGTRLSIL.

This chain uses TRBV30 with TRBJ2-1; the TRBD2 assignment by TCRdb is unverifiable without DNA. CDR3 size: 15 residues. Germline lookup yields CDR1 GTSNPN and CDR2 SVGIG (reference sequence). The CDR3 here is CAWSRGLAGGGEQFF.

The rearrangement links TRBV20-1 to TRBJ2-3; TCRdb proposes TRBD2, but this gene call is untestable without DNA. The CDR3 is 19 residues long. The germline V gene has CDR1 DFQATT and CDR2 SNEGSKA (reference sequence). The CDR3 spells CSARRLAGGYRRGTDTQYF.

The CDR3 loop is CASSFSTGLKGGNEQFF. The rearrangement uses TRBV7-9 and TRBJ2-1; with no DNA, the TCRdb D assignment of TRBD1 cannot be verified. CDR1 is SEHNR and CDR2 is FQNEAQ in the germline V gene (reference sequence). The CDR3 runs 17 residues.

The chain has TRBV28 and TRBJ1-5. This CDR3 contains 12 residues. In germline, CDR1 is MDHEN, CDR2 SYDVKM. This CDR3 reads CASSWSNQPLHF.

The V and J genes are TRBV30 and TRBJ2-2; TCRdb's D gene call, TRBD1, goes unchecked for lack of DNA. CDR1 and CDR2 (germline): GTSNPN, SVGIG (reference sequence). The CDR3 runs to 15 residues. Here the CDR3 reads CASRPVTGDTGELFF. The full variable domain, completed using reference TRBV30 and TRBJ2-2, is SQTIHQWPATLVQPVGSPLSLECTVEGTSNPNLYWYRQAAGRGLQLLFYSVGIGQISSEVPQNLSASRPQDRQFILSSKKLLLSDSGFYLCASRPVTGDTGELFFGEGSRLTVL.